This is a list of T cell receptor beta chains from one sample in a study of CD8+CD57+ T cells in acquired aplastic anemia. TCRdb recomputed calls from the reads with MiXCR, one row per CDR3 protein. The sample shows around 150,000 distinct CDR3 sequences, 47% of them seen only once. Sample: sorted CD4+, CD8+, or CD8+CD57+ T cells (not recorded which) from PBMCs. These receptors all come from a human donor with aplastic anemia. The CDR3 runs from the conserved cysteine through the conserved F or W. The D gene is left open where the match is weak. Clone size is given for some rows only: seen once, a few or many times, or a class if the clone is expanded.

D gene	clone size	J gene	V gene	CDR3 DNA	CDR3 protein
TRBD1	many	TRBJ1-1	TRBV6-1	TGTGCCAGCGGGGGACAGGGGGCGAGAAGCACTGAAGCTTTCTTT	CASGGQGARSTEAFF
-	-	TRBJ1-6	TRBV11-1	TGTGCCAGCAGCTTTGGCCCCGGGACAAGCTATAATTCACCCCTCCACTTT	CASSFGPGTSYNSPLHF
-	few	TRBJ1-2	TRBV7-2	TGTGCCAGCAGCATCACAGGGAGCGGCTACACCTTC	CASSITGSGYTF
-	many	TRBJ1-1	TRBV29-1	TGCAGCGTAACTGCAGGGAGGAGCACTGAAGCTTTCTTT	CSVTAGRSTEAFF
TRBD2	-	TRBJ2-7	TRBV2	TGTGCCAGCAGTGTGAGGGACTACGTGGAGCAGTACTTC	CASSVRDYVEQYF
-	few	TRBJ2-5	TRBV15	TGTGCCACCAGCAGAGATACAGGACAAGAGACCCAGTACTTC	CATSRDTGQETQYF
TRBD1	few	TRBJ1-1	TRBV25-1	TGTGCCAGCAGCTTGGCTGGACAGGTCGGAGCCGCTGAAGCTTTCTTT	CASSLAGQVGAAEAFF
TRBD2	many	TRBJ2-1	TRBV12-3/TRBV12-4	TGTGCCAGCAGTTCGATTTTAGCGGGAGGGCCGGCTAACAATGAGCAGTTCTTC	CASSSILAGGPANNEQFF
TRBD2	once	TRBJ2-3	TRBV2	TGTGCCAGCAGCCCCCTGGAGCGGGGGGCAGATACGCAGTATTTT	CASSPLERGADTQYF
TRBD1	-	TRBJ1-2	TRBV5-5	TGTGCCAGCAGCAACACCCCAGGGGGCTCTAACTATGGCTACACCTTC	CASSNTPGGSNYGYTF
-	many	TRBJ1-6	TRBV5-4	TGTGCCAGCAGCTCTGCTGGGGAACCTTCACCCCTCCACTTT	CASSSAGEPSPLHF
TRBD2	-	TRBJ2-5	TRBV7-9	TGTGCCAGCAGCTTGGTTGGGGGGAGGGATGAGACCCAGTACTTC	CASSLVGGRDETQYF
TRBD1	-	TRBJ2-5	TRBV29-1	TGCAGCGTCCGACAGGGGATGTTTGAGACCCAGTACTTC	CSVRQGMFETQYF
TRBD1	many	TRBJ2-7	TRBV5-1	TGCGCCAGCAGCTCCTTCGGGACAGAGTACGAGCAGTACTTC	CASSSFGTEYEQYF
-	many	TRBJ1-1	TRBV20-1	TGCAGTGCTAGACACGCGGAGGGGACTTTCTTT	CSARHAEGTFF
TRBD1	many	TRBJ1-1	TRBV19	TGTGCCAGTAGTAGTAGCAGGGGGTCGGCCATGAACACTGAAGCTTTCTTT	CASSSSRGSAMNTEAFF
TRBD2	-	TRBJ2-1	TRBV28	TGTGCCAGCAGCATAGGGGCACGGCGGGAGGGAGATGAGCAGTTCTTC	CASSIGARREGDEQFF
-	-	TRBJ1-1	TRBV2	TGTGCCAGCAGGCGCAGGGGTCTCAACACTGAAGCTTTCTTT	CASRRRGLNTEAFF
TRBD1	-	TRBJ2-7	TRBV30	TGTGCCTGGAGTACGGACAGGGGGATAGGCGAGCAGTACTTC	CAWSTDRGIGEQYF
-	-	TRBJ1-1	TRBV7-2	TGCGCCAGCAGCTTATCCCAAGGGAACACTGAAGCTTTCTTT	CASSLSQGNTEAFF
-	many	TRBJ2-7	TRBV25-1	TGTGCCAGCAGTGAGGGAATATCCTACGAGCAGTACTTC	CASSEGISYEQYF
-	-	TRBJ1-2	TRBV25-1	TGTGCCAGCAGTGGCAACAGGGAGGGAAACTATGGCTACACCTTC	CASSGNREGNYGYTF
-	once	TRBJ2-3	TRBV10-2	TGCGCCAGCAGTGAGTCGACCAGGGGTACGCAGTATTTT	CASSESTRGTQYF
-	-	TRBJ2-7	TRBV29-1	TGCAGCGCAGGACAAGAACCCTACGAGCAGTACTTC	CSAGQEPYEQYF
-	many	TRBJ1-1	TRBV7-3	TGTGCCAGCAGCTTAAGGACCGGGGGGACTGAAGCTTTCTTT	CASSLRTGGTEAFF
TRBD1	-	TRBJ2-6	TRBV12-3/TRBV12-4	TGTGCCAGCAGGCAGACAGGGGCATCGAGCTCTGGGGCCAACGTCCTGACTTTC	CASRQTGASSSGANVLTF
-	-	TRBJ2-7	TRBV20-1	TGCAGTGCTAGAGCGGATCACGACTACGAGCAGTACTTC	CSARADHDYEQYF
TRBD1	many	TRBJ2-7	TRBV3-1	TGTGCCAGCAGTCCGGGACAGGGGGCGCGGGAGCAGTACTTC	CASSPGQGAREQYF
-	-	TRBJ1-1	TRBV2	TGTGCCAGCAGAGCGAGCGTGCATACTGAAGCTTTCTTT	CASRASVHTEAFF
-	few	TRBJ2-7	TRBV7-2	TGTGCCAGCAGCTTATCAAGGGGCTCCTACGAGCAGTACTTC	CASSLSRGSYEQYF
-	many	TRBJ1-2	TRBV5-6	TGTGCCAGCAGCTCACCCCCGCCGAACGTCCGCTACACCTTC	CASSSPPPNVRYTF
TRBD1	-	TRBJ1-6	TRBV10-3	TGTTCCATCAGTTCCTCCGGGACAGCTGATTCACCCCTCCACTTT	CSISSSGTADSPLHF
-	-	TRBJ2-3	TRBV7-9	TGTGCCAGCAGCTTAGATGACAGAAATACGCAGTATTTT	CASSLDDRNTQYF
TRBD1	-	TRBJ2-7	TRBV19	TGTGCCGGTAAAGACAGGGGCCACTCCTACGAGCAGTACTTC	CAGKDRGHSYEQYF